The T cell receptor (beta chain) described here comes from a study of T cells in Graves' hyperthyroidism and ophthalmopathy (dated by TCRdb to about 2019). The study in broad terms: Peripheral blood samples were taken at initial diagnosis, before any treatment was given. Following sampling, methimazole starting at 30 mg daily was given to hyperthyroidism patients, and high-dose intravenous methylprednisolone was given to ophthalmopathy patients. The study also compared thyroid tissue and blood T-cell repertoires from 6 or 7 Graves' hyperthyroidism patients. TCR V-J signatures able to tell the groups apart were searched for in a discovery cohort of around 95 patients, of whom fewer than 45 had Graves' ophthalmopathy and 55 to 60 had stable Graves' hyperthyroidism. An independent validation cohort of around 19 hyperthyroidism patients and 17 patients who later progressed to ophthalmopathy tested prospective prediction of ophthalmopathy. The paper reports TCR Vbeta CDR3 sequencing of 135 peripheral blood samples: some 41 ophthalmopathy, around 80 hyperthyroidism and around 17 progressor patients. The approximately 95 discovery patients were divided at random into training and test sets in a 7:3 ratio. What the work shows at the level of the full study, not this receptor alone: During validation, the model predicted progression to ophthalmopathy a median of roughly six months ahead of onset, with almost 71% sensitivity and 72.22% specificity. Most expanded thyroid clonotypes (frequency above 0.001) were also found in blood, which suggests that blood repertoires may mirror thyroid immune responses. Sample size was not statistically predetermined, and investigators were not blinded to group allocation. A model built on a 13 V-J signature distinguished ophthalmopathy from stable hyperthyroidism, reaching over 85% sensitivity and 81.08% specificity in cross-validation and 80%/75% in testing.

Hyperthyroidism patients were newly diagnosed, with disease duration under 2 months, and aged 18 to 65 years. Patients with uncontrolled infections, other autoimmune diseases, pregnancy or lactation were excluded. Diagnoses relied on clinical symptoms, serum thyroxine and TRAb, thyroid ultrasound and orbital computed tomography. For progressor patients, blood was drawn at the first diagnosis of hyperthyroidism, before any ophthalmopathy symptoms had appeared. PBMCs were isolated from more than 8 ml of fresh peripheral blood by Ficoll-Paque density gradient centrifugation. Progressor patients were defined as those initially diagnosed with Graves' hyperthyroidism in whom ophthalmopathy developed during follow-up. Total RNA was extracted with Trizol reagent, and quality was checked on an Agilent 2100 Bioanalyzer. TCR beta CDR3 regions were amplified from RNA transcripts. The TCR CDR3 was subjected to a first round of RT-PCR using the HTBI primer set and the Qiagen OneStep RT-PCR kit. The libraries were constructed in a second round of multiplex PCR and then size-selected and purified. Libraries were sequenced paired-end with 100 bp reads on an Illumina HiSeq2000. The published analysis was carried out like this. SOAPnuke was used to process the raw data, throwing out any read that contained adapters or uncalled bases, had a mean Phred below 15, or lacked an exact constant-primer or identifier match. High-quality paired reads were merged with COPE v1.2.5, and unique nucleotide sequences were defined as clonotypes. MiTCR v1.1 was used to align the clonotypes against IMGT TRBV, TRBD and TRBJ reference segments. The analysis was restricted to V-J combinations with a frequency above 0.0001, which together covered 98% to 99.2% of the repertoires. The TCS score was defined as the ratio of F50 (clonal expansion) to E x V (chaos), calculated using BLOSUM62-based TCRdist between CDR3 peptides within each V-J. Welch's t-statistics and random forest reduced around 510 V-J features to 10 to 15, which were used in a naive Bayes classifier (R e1071). TCRdb itself trimmed the public reads at Q25 with fastp, ran MiXCR and retained productive beta chains. Rows are unified per CDR3 protein, each entry keeping the most common DNA and genes. The V and J calls were determined by TCRdb, not by the authors. For this sample there are roughly 130,000 distinct CDR3 sequences; more than 20% appear just once. Of the sample, 60% to 70% is held by the ten largest clones.

To note about this clonotype: Its antigen has not been determined. No clone much larger than this one lies a single base away; base qualities are absent.

CDR1 and CDR2 are read off the germline V gene as MNHEY and SVGEGT. Including the terminal cysteine and phenylalanine, the CDR3 comprises 14 residues. Only CDR3 DNA is held: 42 bases, read in frame from base 1. The germline V end is reduced by 5 bases and the J end by 6 bases; junction bases left unmatched: 8. The receptor was isolated from a woman between 50 and 59 years old with Graves' hyperthyroidism that later progressed to Graves' ophthalmopathy. The rearrangement combines TRBV6-2 or TRBV6-3 with TRBJ1-2, with TRBD1 identical over 8 junction bases. The source material was blood. CDR3 reads: CASSRGQGANGYTF. The DNA sequence is as follows: TGTGCCAGCAGTCGCGGACAGGGCGCGAATGGCTACACCTTC.